This is a list of T cell receptor beta chains from one sample in a study of CD8 T cells in ankylosing spondylitis. TCRdb recomputed calls from the 5' RACE reads with MiXCR, one row per CDR3 protein. Of tens of thousands of distinct CDR3 sequences in the sample, around 5.2% are singletons; the top ten hold roughly 1.8%. Sequencing input: blood, either unsorted or a sorted T cell fraction (not recorded which). Every receptor here comes from a female donor with ankylosing spondylitis or in good health (not recorded which). The CDR3 runs from the conserved cysteine through the conserved F or W. A D gene is named only where the DNA matches it firmly. Clone size is given for some rows only: seen once, a few or many times, or a class if the clone is expanded.

clone_size d_call j_call v_call cdr3_nt cdr3_aa
many - TRBJ2-7 TRBV9 TGTGCCAGCAGCGTAAACGCCGTAGACAACGAGCAGTACTTC CASSVNAVDNEQYF
few TRBD2 TRBJ2-5 TRBV9 TGTGCCAGCAGCGTAGATAGCGGGAGGGGGGAGACCCAGTACTTC CASSVDSGRGETQYF
many - TRBJ1-2 TRBV9 TGTGCCAGCCAACGACAGACCAACTATGGCTACACCTTC CASQRQTNYGYTF
few - TRBJ1-4 TRBV9 TGTGCCAGCAGCGGAGGGAGTGAAAAACTGTTTTTT CASSGGSEKLFF
many - TRBJ2-5 TRBV9 TGTGCCAGCAATCGGCGGGGGCAGGAGACCCAGTACTTC CASNRRGQETQYF
many TRBD1 TRBJ2-1 TRBV9 TGTGCCAGCAGCGCATTAACAGGGGGTTCCTACAATGAGCAGTTCTTC CASSALTGGSYNEQFF
medium-sized - TRBJ1-4 TRBV9 TGTGCCAGCAGCCGGAGGGGGGGGGATGAAAAACTGTTTTTT CASSRRGGDEKLFF
medium-sized - TRBJ1-1 TRBV9 TGTGCCAGCAGCCTCCACCCGGGTTTGAACACTGAAGCTTTCTTT CASSLHPGLNTEAFF
many - TRBJ2-2 TRBV9 TGTGCCAGCAGCGTAGCACAACAAACCGGGGAGCTGTTTTTT CASSVAQQTGELFF
many TRBD2 TRBJ2-3 TRBV9 TGTGCCAGCAGCGTAGCTTGGGGGGGGACAGATACGCAGTATTTT CASSVAWGGTDTQYF
many TRBD1 TRBJ1-2 TRBV9 TGTGCCAGCAGCGAGCGAGGTCCAGGGGGCGCGGGCGGCTACACCTTC CASSERGPGGAGGYTF
many TRBD2 TRBJ2-7 TRBV9 TGTGCCAGCAGCAAGGGACTAGTCTACGAGCAGTACTTC CASSKGLVYEQYF
many TRBD2 TRBJ2-3 TRBV9 TGTGCCAGCAGCTTTAGCGGGTTAGAGGCAGATACGCAGTATTTT CASSFSGLEADTQYF
- - TRBJ2-5 TRBV9 TGTGCCAGCAGCCTTTCGGGGGCCACCCCATGGGAGACCCAGTACTTC CASSLSGATPWETQYF
many - TRBJ1-6 TRBV9 TGTGCCAGCAGCGTAGGGACAGCTAATTCACCCCTCCACTTT CASSVGTANSPLHF
many TRBD2 TRBJ2-3 TRBV9 TGTGCCAGCAAGGGACTAGCCAACACAGATACGCAGTATTTT CASKGLANTDTQYF
many - TRBJ2-1 TRBV9 TGTGCCAGCAGCTCCCGTCTCAGGGAAGTCGGGTCCTACAATGAGCAGTTCTTC CASSSRLREVGSYNEQFF
medium-sized - TRBJ1-2 TRBV9 TGTGCCAGCAGCGTGGCGGGGCACCACTATGGCTACACCTTC CASSVAGHHYGYTF
many TRBD1 TRBJ2-2 TRBV9 TGTGCCAGCAGCCGACAGGGGGCTTCAGTCGGCGGGGAGCTGTTTTTT CASSRQGASVGGELFF
medium-sized - TRBJ1-4 TRBV9 TGTGCCAGCAGCGCCGGGGTTCTTAATGAAAAACTGTTTTTT CASSAGVLNEKLFF
many - TRBJ2-7 TRBV9 TGTGCCAGCAGCGTAGCAATAGGGGGAAGAAACGAGCAGTACTTC CASSVAIGGRNEQYF
few - TRBJ1-6 TRBV9 TGTGCCAGCAGCGTAGGGGGGCTGAGCTCCTATAATTCACCCCTCCACTTT CASSVGGLSSYNSPLHF
- TRBD2 TRBJ2-1 TRBV9 TGTGCCAGCAGCCACCACGAGCGGGGGGCGATCAGCTCCTACAATGAGCAGTTCTTC CASSHHERGAISSYNEQFF
many - TRBJ2-2 TRBV9 TGTGCCAGCAGCGTAGTGGACAGCACCGGGGAGCTGTTTTTT CASSVVDSTGELFF
many TRBD1 TRBJ1-2 TRBV9 TGTGCCAGCAGCGTAGGGACAGGGGGAGCCTATGGCTACACCTTC CASSVGTGGAYGYTF
many - TRBJ1-6 TRBV9 TGTGCCAGCAGCGTAGGGGAGAGGGGTTCACCCCTCCACTTT CASSVGERGSPLHF
many - TRBJ2-3 TRBV9 TGTGCCAGCAGCGGGGGCGGAAGAGATACGCAGTATTTT CASSGGGRDTQYF
many - TRBJ1-2 TRBV9 TGTGCCAGCAGCGCTGGAGAGTCCCCGCTCTATGGCTACACCTTC CASSAGESPLYGYTF
many TRBD1 TRBJ1-5 TRBV9 TGTGCCAGCAGCGCGGGACAGGGAATCAATCAGCCCCAGCATTTT CASSAGQGINQPQHF
many - TRBJ1-2 TRBV9 TGTGCCAGCAGCGTAGATCTGTCGGACTATGGCTACACCTTC CASSVDLSDYGYTF
few TRBD2 TRBJ2-4 TRBV9 TGTGCCAGCAGCGTAACAGCGGGAGTAGGCAAAAACATTCAGTACTTC CASSVTAGVGKNIQYF
few TRBD2 TRBJ2-3 TRBV9 TGTGCCAGCAGCGTTACTAGCGGGCGAGGGGTAGATACGCAGTATTTT CASSVTSGRGVDTQYF
many - TRBJ2-5 TRBV9 TGTGCCAGCAGCGTAGCCCAACAAGAGACCCAGTACTTC CASSVAQQETQYF
- TRBD2 TRBJ2-2 TRBV9 TGTGCCAGCAGCCCAATGAGCGGGAGCAACACCGGGGAGCTGTTTTTT CASSPMSGSNTGELFF
many - TRBJ2-2 TRBV19 TGTGCCTTCCTACCAAAAGGACGCGGCACCGGGGAGCTGTTTTTT CAFLPKGRGTGELFF
many - TRBJ2-2 TRBV9 TGTGCCAGCAGCCGTGAGGGCTCGAACACCGGGGAGCTGTTTTTT CASSREGSNTGELFF
many - TRBJ2-5 TRBV9 TGTGCCAGCAGCCCCAGGGCCGGGCGAGAGACCCAGTACTTC CASSPRAGRETQYF
many TRBD2 TRBJ2-3 TRBV9 TGTGCCAGCAGCGTTAGCGGGAGGAGCACAGATACGCAGTATTTT CASSVSGRSTDTQYF
many TRBD1 TRBJ2-3 TRBV9 TGTGCCAGCAGCACTGGGACAGCTAGCACAGATACGCAGTATTTT CASSTGTASTDTQYF
many TRBD2 TRBJ2-5 TRBV9 TGTGCCAGCAGCGGCCCGGGGGGGCGAGAGACCCAGTACTTC CASSGPGGRETQYF
many TRBD2 TRBJ2-3 TRBV9 TGTGCCAGCAGCCCCTCCGTGGAGCGGGGGGCCTCGCAGTATTTT CASSPSVERGASQYF
- TRBD1 TRBJ2-6 TRBV9 TGTGCCAGCAGCCCCAGAGGGGACAGGGGGGCGGGGGCCAACGTCCTGACTTTC CASSPRGDRGAGANVLTF
many TRBD2 TRBJ2-1 TRBV9 TGTGCCAGCAGCGTAGCCCCGCTAGCGGGGTCCAATGAGCAGTTCTTC CASSVAPLAGSNEQFF
many - TRBJ1-4 TRBV9 TGTGCCAGCAGCCCGCGGGGGGGTACTAATGAAAAACTGTTTTTT CASSPRGGTNEKLFF
medium-sized - TRBJ2-7 TRBV9 TGTGCCAGCAGCGTAGATGGGGGGGCCGGCTACGAGCAGTACTTC CASSVDGGAGYEQYF
many - TRBJ2-2 TRBV9 TGTGCCAGCAGCGGGTTGAGTGATGGCTCCGGGGAGCTGTTTTTT CASSGLSDGSGELFF
many - TRBJ2-1 TRBV9 TGTGCCAGCAGCCAGAAGTGGGGCGATGAGCAGTTCTTC CASSQKWGDEQFF
- - TRBJ1-6 TRBV9 TGTGCCAGCAGCGCGGACATGCTGGGCAATTCACCCCTCCACTTT CASSADMLGNSPLHF
medium-sized - TRBJ2-7 TRBV9 TGTGCCAGCAGCCCCCAACAGGGTCCTCGATACGAGCAGTACTTC CASSPQQGPRYEQYF
- - TRBJ2-3 TRBV9 TGTGCCAGCAGCCAAGACATCGCAGATACGCAGTATTTT CASSQDIADTQYF
many - TRBJ1-6 TRBV9 TGTGCCAGCAGCGCACCTGAGGGGGATTCACCCCTCCACTTT CASSAPEGDSPLHF